A single sample gave rise to the 19 T cell receptor beta chains below, sequenced in a study of cytomegalovirus exposure and HLA in healthy donors. Amplification used 60 Vbeta primers and 13 Jbeta primers. Sequenced by immunoSEQ multiplex PCR; TCRdb stores in-frame clones only, minus some. The table shows approximately 110,000 clones, with approximately 76% occurring only once. Sequencing was carried out using PBMCs. The receptors derive from a woman aged 45 to 65 in good health and CMV-seropositive.

J is TRBJ1-1 and V is TRBV7-2; a possible D gene is TRBD1 (6 bases). V was shortened by 6 bases and J by 10 bases, with 12 bases between the two germline ends. Germline CDR1 SGHTA, CDR2 FQGNSA. This CDR3 contains 11 residues. The chain's CDR3 is CASSSGVVAFF. The CDR3 DNA reads as TGTGCCAGCAGTTCAGGGGTTGTAGCTTTCTTT.

V gene TRBV2 combines with J gene TRBJ1-5, with 10 nucleotides matching TRBD1. Germline CDR1 SNHLY, CDR2 FYNNEI. The V segment lost 2 bases and the J segment 4 bases; nucleotides outside the gene matches: 5. There are 16 residues in the CDR3. For the CDR3, the DNA is TGTGCCAGCAGTGAAAGGGCGGGACAGGGGAATCAGCCCCAGCATTTT. Translating gives CASSERAGQGNQPQHF. The complete variable domain, with remaining parts taken from reference TRBV2 and TRBJ1-5, reads EPEVTQTPSHQVTQMGQEVILRCVPISNHLYFYWYRQILGQKVEFLVSFYNNEISEKSEIFDDQFSVERPDGSNFTLKIRSTKLEDSAMYFCASSERAGQGNQPQHFGDGTRLSIL.

The rearrangement links TRBV4-3 to TRBJ2-5; TRBD1 aligns across 9 bases. This CDR3 has 17 amino acids. Germline CDR1 reads LGHNA; CDR2 reads YSLEER. Trimming cost V 0 bases and J 4 bases; bases outside gene matches: 9. CDR3 DNA: TGCGCCAGCAGCCAAGAAGCACAGGGGGCCCGAGGAGAGACCCAGTACTTC. Protein sequence: CASSQEAQGARGETQYF.

The V and J genes are TRBV11-1 and TRBJ2-7; 9 positions match TRBD1. There are 15 residues in the CDR3. Germline-derived CDR1 and CDR2 are SGHAT and FQDESV (reference sequence). Trimming cost V 2 bases and J 5 bases; bases outside gene matches: 7. In nucleotides, the CDR3 is TGTGCCAGCAGCTTAAGGGACAGGGTGCTGGACGAGCAGTACTTC. It translates to CASSLRDRVLDEQYF.

The chain joins TRBV4-1 to TRBJ1-5; weak D call: TRBD1 (5 bases). The CDR3 is 15 amino acids. CDR1 is MGHRA, CDR2 YSYEKL, per germline. Trimming removed 0 bases from V and 7 bases from J, with 13 bases in between. This chain's CDR3 is CASSQDWPGKQPQHF. The CDR3 nucleotides are TGCGCCAGCAGCCAAGATTGGCCAGGGAAACAGCCCCAGCATTTT.

This clone came up a few times. V gene TRBV7-2 combines with J gene TRBJ2-7; 7 nucleotides line up with TRBD2. V was pared by 5 bases and J by 4 bases, with 17 bases of the junction left unmatched. Germline-derived CDR1 and CDR2 are SGHTA and FQGNSA. This CDR3 is 17 amino acids long. DNA for the CDR3: TGTGCCAGCAGCGCGCGCCCGCCCTATAGCGGGCCATACGAGCAGTACTTC. Protein sequence: CASSARPPYSGPYEQYF.

This chain uses TRBV6-1 with TRBJ2-3; D is perhaps TRBD1 (5 bases). The CDR3 is made up of 14 amino acids. V was trimmed by 6 bases and J by 0 bases, leaving 10 bases between them. CDR1 MNHNS and CDR2 SASEGT come from the germline V gene. CDR3 sequence reads: CASRRQTSTDTQYF. CDR3 nucleotides: TGTGCCAGCAGAAGACAGACTAGCACAGATACGCAGTATTTT.

The rearrangement uses TRBV7-9 and TRBJ2-3, with 7 bases that match TRBD1. Trimming took 5 bases from V and 5 from J; bases not matched to a gene: 10. CDR3 length: 15 amino acids. The V gene's germline CDR1 is SEHNR and CDR2 FQNEAQ (reference sequence). In DNA form, the CDR3 reads TGTGCCAGCAGCCGAACAGGGGTTGGGGGAGATACGCAGTATTTT. It codes for CASSRTGVGGDTQYF. Supplemented by reference TRBV7-9 and TRBJ2-3, the full variable domain reads DTGVSQNPRHKITKRGQNVTFRCDPISEHNRLYWYRQTLGQGPEFLTYFQNEAQLEKSRLLSDRFSAERPKGSFSTLEIQRTEQGDSAMYLCASSRTGVGGDTQYFGPGTRLTVL.

The chain uses TRBV6-1 and TRBJ2-1, with D hard to call. Trimming pared 4 bases from V and 7 bases from J, leaving 17 bases between. The germline V gene encodes CDR1 MNHNS and CDR2 SASEGT. The CDR3 spans 15 residues. The CDR3 region has the DNA TGTGCCAGCAGTGCGACTGGATTCAGTGGTAATGAGCAGTTCTTC. This codes for CASSATGFSGNEQFF.

CDR3 in DNA: TGTGCCAGTAGGCTAGCGGGGGGACCGGGGACCCAGTACTTC. It is translated as CASRLAGGPGTQYF. V is TRBV19 and J is TRBJ2-5, with 11 bases matching TRBD2. From germline, CDR1 is LNHDA and CDR2 SQIVND (reference sequence). Germline trimming cut 6 bases from V and 7 bases from J; bases unmatched to any gene: 7. The CDR3 is 14 residues long.

The chain links TRBV29-1 to TRBJ2-1, with 9 bases that match TRBD2. The germline V gene has CDR1 SQVTM and CDR2 ANQGSEA. Trimming at V came to 6 bases and at J to 7 bases, leaving 10 bases not matched to a gene. This CDR3 is 14 amino acids long. The CDR3 region has the DNA TGCAGCGTCGAGGGTAGCGGGGGTCAGAATGAGCAGTTCTTC. This codes for CSVEGSGGQNEQFF.

The chain is built from TRBV5-1 and TRBJ2-7; TRBD2 agrees at 8 bases. The CDR3 totals 15 residues. The trim removed 7 bases at V and 3 bases at J, leaving 12 bases unmatched. The V gene's germline CDR1 is SGHRS and CDR2 YFSETQ. CDR3 amino acids: CASGDRRSGSYEQYF. The CDR3 DNA reads TGCGCCAGCGGGGATAGGAGAAGCGGGAGCTACGAGCAGTACTTC.

V gene TRBV29-1 combines with J gene TRBJ2-1, with 12 bases lining up with TRBD2. Germline values: CDR1 SQVTM, CDR2 ANQGSEA. J gave up 0 bases and V 8 bases, and 8 bases lay outside the gene matches. The CDR3 is made up of 16 amino acids. CDR3 residues: CSLRTSGASSYNEQFF. Here the CDR3 DNA reads TGCAGCCTCCGGACTAGCGGGGCGAGCTCCTACAATGAGCAGTTCTTC.

The count of this clone is one. The J gene is TRBJ2-1, the V gene TRBV5-1; D remains ambiguous. Germline loops: CDR1 SGHRS, CDR2 YFSETQ. This CDR3 contains 16 residues. V was clipped by 4 bases and J by 0 bases, with 14 bases between them. The CDR3: CASSVPTQSSYNEQFF. In nucleotides, the CDR3 is TGCGCCAGCAGCGTGCCTACCCAAAGCTCCTACAATGAGCAGTTCTTC.

The chain couples TRBV2 to TRBJ1-5, with 7 bases that match TRBD1. The CDR3 sequence is 15 residues long. Losses at the gene ends were 4 bases for V and 1 base for J; bases not matched to a gene: 4. The germline CDR1 and CDR2 sequences are SNHLY and FYNNEI. CDR3 loop: CASSGQGGSNQPQHF. DNA for the CDR3: TGTGCCAGCAGTGGTCAGGGGGGAAGCAATCAGCCCCAGCATTTT.

This clone was detected only once. The chain is built from TRBV2 and TRBJ2-3; TRBD1 matches at 8 bases. The germline CDR1 and CDR2 sequences are SNHLY and FYNNEI. J was trimmed by 1 base and V by 7 bases; bases with no gene match: 7. The CDR3 loop spans 15 amino acids. In DNA, the CDR3 is TGTGCCAGCACCCTAGGACAGGGCGGCACAGATACGCAGTATTTT. Translating gives CASTLGQGGTDTQYF.

This sequence joins TRBV27 and TRBJ1-6; 7 bases line up with TRBD1. The CDR3 consists of 14 residues. V was pared by 3 bases and J by 9 bases, with 5 bases of the junction left unmatched. CDR1 is MNHEY and CDR2 is SMNVEV in the germline V gene (reference sequence). The chain's CDR3 is CASSFDRVSSPLHF. The DNA for the CDR3 is TGTGCCAGCAGTTTTGACAGGGTGTCTTCACCCCTCCACTTT.

This clone was detected a few times. DNA of the CDR3: TGTGCCAGCAGCCTACCCTCCGGGGACAGGGTAGGCGAGCAGTACTTC. Protein sequence: CASSLPSGDRVGEQYF. This chain connects TRBV5-4 to TRBJ2-7; 9 nucleotides align to TRBD1. The germline V gene encodes CDR1 SGHNT and CDR2 YYREEE (reference sequence). With 4 bases clipped from V and 6 bases from J, the junction kept 14 bases outside the gene matches. This CDR3 region has 16 residues.

This clone was picked up one time. CDR3 bases: TGTGCCAGCAGCGTGGCTAGCGGGAGTGTCCACGAGCAGTACTTC. Amino acid sequence: CASSVASGSVHEQYF. V and J are TRBV9 and TRBJ2-7, with 10 bases aligning to TRBD2. This CDR3 contains 15 residues. The V gene end was trimmed by 2 bases and the J gene end by 5 bases; junction bases not matched to a gene: 7. Looked up from germline, CDR1 is SGDLS and CDR2 is YYNGEE.